This entry describes one T cell receptor beta chain. Preparation of the TCRbeta library involved a method that used unique molecular identifiers. TCRdb processed the PCR reads anew with MiXCR; each CDR3 protein has one entry. Among 360,000 or so distinct CDR3 sequences listed, around 21% were seen once. V gave up 6 bases and J gave up 7 bases, with 13 bases separating them. Germline CDR1 reads MGHDK; CDR2 reads SYGVNS. This CDR3 is 12 amino acids long. The record originates from a study of T-cell reconstitution after alpha-beta-depleted transplantation in children. V gene TRBV25-1 combines with J gene TRBJ2-7; D possibly corresponds to TRBD1 (6 bases). The clonotype comes from a human donor who donated a stem cell graft to a child with acute myeloid leukemia. The input for sequencing was PBMCs from the stem cell graft donor, taken from the stem cell graft. CDR3 coding DNA: TGTGCCAGCAGGCCTCAGGGGAAGGAGCAGTACTTC. Translation gives CASRPQGKEQYF.